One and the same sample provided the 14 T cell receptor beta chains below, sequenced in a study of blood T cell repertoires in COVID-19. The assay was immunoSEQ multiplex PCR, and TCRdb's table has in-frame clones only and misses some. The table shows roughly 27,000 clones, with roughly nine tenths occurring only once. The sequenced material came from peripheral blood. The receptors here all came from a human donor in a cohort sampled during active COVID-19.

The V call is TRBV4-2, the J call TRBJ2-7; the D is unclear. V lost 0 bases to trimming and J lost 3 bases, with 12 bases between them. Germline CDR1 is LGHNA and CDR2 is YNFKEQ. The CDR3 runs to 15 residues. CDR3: CASSQDLTAGYEQYF. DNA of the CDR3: TGTGCCAGCAGCCAAGATCTCACAGCAGGCTACGAGCAGTACTTC.

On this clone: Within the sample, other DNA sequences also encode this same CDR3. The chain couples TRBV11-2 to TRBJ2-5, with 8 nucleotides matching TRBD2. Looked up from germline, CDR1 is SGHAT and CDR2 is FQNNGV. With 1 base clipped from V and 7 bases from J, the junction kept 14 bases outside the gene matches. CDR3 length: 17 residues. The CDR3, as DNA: TGTGCCAGCAGCTTAGTCCCGGCTGGCGGGGGGCGGGGGACCCAGTACTTC. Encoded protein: CASSLVPAGGGRGTQYF.

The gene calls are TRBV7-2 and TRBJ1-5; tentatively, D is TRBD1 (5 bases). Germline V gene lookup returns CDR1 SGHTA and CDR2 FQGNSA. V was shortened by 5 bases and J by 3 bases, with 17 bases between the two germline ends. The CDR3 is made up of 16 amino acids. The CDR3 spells CASSPRAGGYNQPQHF. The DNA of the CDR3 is TGTGCCAGCAGCCCACGGGCGGGGGGGTACAATCAGCCCCAGCATTTT.

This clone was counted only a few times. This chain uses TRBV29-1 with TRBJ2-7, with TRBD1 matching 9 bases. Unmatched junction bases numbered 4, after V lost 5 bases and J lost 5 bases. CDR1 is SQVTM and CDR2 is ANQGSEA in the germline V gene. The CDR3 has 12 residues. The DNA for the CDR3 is TGCAGCGTTCTAACAGGGGGCAACGAGCAGTACTTC. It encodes CSVLTGGNEQYF.

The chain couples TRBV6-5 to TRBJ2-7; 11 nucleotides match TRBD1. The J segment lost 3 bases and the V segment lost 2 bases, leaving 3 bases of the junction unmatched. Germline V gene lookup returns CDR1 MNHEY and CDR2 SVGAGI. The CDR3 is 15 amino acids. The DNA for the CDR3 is TGTGCCAGCAGTTACCGGGACAGGGGGTTCTACGAGCAGTACTTC. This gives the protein CASSYRDRGFYEQYF.

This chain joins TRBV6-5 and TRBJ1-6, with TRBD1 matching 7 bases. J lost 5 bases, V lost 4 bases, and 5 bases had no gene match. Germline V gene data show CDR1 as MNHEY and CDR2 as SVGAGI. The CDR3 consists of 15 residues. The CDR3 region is CASSSDRVNNSPLHF. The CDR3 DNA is TGTGCCAGCAGTTCTGACAGGGTGAATAATTCACCCCTCCACTTT.

CDR3 nucleotides: TGTGCCAGCAGCTTTAGCGGGGGGGTTGGCAATGAGCAGTTCTTC. As protein: CASSFSGGVGNEQFF. The gene calls are TRBV11-2 and TRBJ2-1; TRBD2 agrees at 11 bases. The trim removed 3 bases at V and 6 bases at J, leaving 4 bases unmatched. Germline V gives CDR1 SGHAT, CDR2 FQNNGV. The CDR3 has 15 residues.

The CDR3 loop is CASSYSRLAGDKDNEQFF. The CDR3 DNA reads TGTGCCAGCAGTTACTCGAGACTAGCGGGGGATAAAGACAATGAGCAGTTCTTC. The chain joins TRBV6-2 or TRBV6-3 to TRBJ2-1; 12 positions agree with TRBD2. The CDR3 loop spans 18 amino acids. Unmatched junction bases numbered 8, after V lost 0 bases and J lost 5 bases. Germline V lookup: CDR1 MNHEY, CDR2 SVGEGT.

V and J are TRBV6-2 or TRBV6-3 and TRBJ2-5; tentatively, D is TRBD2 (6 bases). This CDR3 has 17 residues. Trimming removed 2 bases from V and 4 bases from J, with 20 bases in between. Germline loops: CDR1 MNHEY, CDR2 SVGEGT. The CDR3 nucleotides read TGTGCCAGCAGTTACCGGGGGATCCCCACCTCCACAGAGACCCAGTACTTC. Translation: CASSYRGIPTSTETQYF.

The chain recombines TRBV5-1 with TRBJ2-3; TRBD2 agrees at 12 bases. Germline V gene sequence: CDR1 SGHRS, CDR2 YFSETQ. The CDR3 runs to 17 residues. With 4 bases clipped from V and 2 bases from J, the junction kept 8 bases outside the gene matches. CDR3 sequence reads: CASSRGPSGGDTDTQYF. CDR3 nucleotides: TGCGCCAGCAGCCGAGGGCCTAGCGGGGGGGACACAGATACGCAGTATTTT. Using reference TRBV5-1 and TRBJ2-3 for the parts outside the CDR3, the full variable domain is KAGVTQTPRYLIKTRGQQVTLSCSPISGHRSVSWYQQTPGQGLQFLFEYFSETQRNKGNFPGRFSGRQFSNSRSEMNVSTLELGDSALYLCASSRGPSGGDTDTQYFGPGTRLTVL.

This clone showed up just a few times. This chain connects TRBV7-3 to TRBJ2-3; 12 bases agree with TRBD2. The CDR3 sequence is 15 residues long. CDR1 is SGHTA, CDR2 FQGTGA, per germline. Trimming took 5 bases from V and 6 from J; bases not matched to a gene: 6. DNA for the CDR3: TGTGCCAGCAGCCCCCGACTAGCGGGGGTGGATACGCAGTATTTT. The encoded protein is CASSPRLAGVDTQYF.

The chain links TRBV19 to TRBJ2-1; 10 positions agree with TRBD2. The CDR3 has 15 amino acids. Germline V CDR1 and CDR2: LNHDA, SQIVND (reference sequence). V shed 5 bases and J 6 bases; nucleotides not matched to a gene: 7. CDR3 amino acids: CASSDSGGAFNEQFF. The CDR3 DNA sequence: TGTGCCAGTAGTGACAGCGGGGGGGCCTTCAATGAGCAGTTCTTC.

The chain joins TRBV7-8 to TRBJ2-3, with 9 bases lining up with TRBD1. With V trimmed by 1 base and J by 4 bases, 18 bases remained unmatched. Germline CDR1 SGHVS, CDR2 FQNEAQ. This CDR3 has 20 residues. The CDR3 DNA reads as TGTGCCAGCAGCTTAGGAAGTGACAGGGGGTTGGGTCGGGGCCCAGATACGCAGTATTTT. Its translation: CASSLGSDRGLGRGPDTQYF. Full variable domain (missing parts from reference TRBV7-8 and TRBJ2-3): GAGVSQSPRYKVAKRGQDVALRCDPISGHVSLFWYQQALGQGPEFLTYFQNEAQLDKSGLPSDRFFAERPEGSVSTLKIQRTQQEDSAVYLCASSLGSDRGLGRGPDTQYFGPGTRLTVL.

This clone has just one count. This CDR3 is CASSRGTASFTEAFF. The CDR3 DNA reads TGTGCCAGCAGTCGGGGGACAGCCTCCTTCACTGAAGCTTTCTTT. The genes are TRBV27 and TRBJ1-1; 7 bases are shared with TRBD1. The CDR3 loop spans 15 amino acids. CDR1 is MNHEY and CDR2 is SMNVEV in the germline V gene (reference sequence). V lost 5 bases to trimming and J lost 4 bases; unmatched junction nucleotides: 10.